This T cell receptor beta chain was obtained from a study of cytomegalovirus exposure and HLA in healthy donors. General observations from the study: Three chains linked to CMV were shown in vitro to be specific for CMV antigens.

Points on this clone: Its antigen remains unknown.

Assay: immunoSEQ multiplex PCR; the TCRdb copy retains only in-frame clones and omits some. The table includes roughly 280,000 clones, approximately 86% detected once. The validation cohort, a group of roughly 120 subjects, included the donors and was separate from the approximately 670-subject first cohort. Trimming shortened V by 2 bases and J by 0 bases, and 7 bases separated the two germline ends. The CDR3 is 14 amino acids. Germline V gene data show CDR1 as GTSNPN and CDR2 as SVGIG (reference sequence). The sample consisted of PBMCs. The receptor comes from a woman between 18 and 29 years old in good health and CMV-seronegative. This sequence joins TRBV30 and TRBJ1-4, with D uncertain. The CDR3 loop is CAWSSGATNEKLFF. In DNA form, the CDR3 reads TGTGCCTGGAGTAGCGGGGCAACTAATGAAAAACTGTTTTTT.